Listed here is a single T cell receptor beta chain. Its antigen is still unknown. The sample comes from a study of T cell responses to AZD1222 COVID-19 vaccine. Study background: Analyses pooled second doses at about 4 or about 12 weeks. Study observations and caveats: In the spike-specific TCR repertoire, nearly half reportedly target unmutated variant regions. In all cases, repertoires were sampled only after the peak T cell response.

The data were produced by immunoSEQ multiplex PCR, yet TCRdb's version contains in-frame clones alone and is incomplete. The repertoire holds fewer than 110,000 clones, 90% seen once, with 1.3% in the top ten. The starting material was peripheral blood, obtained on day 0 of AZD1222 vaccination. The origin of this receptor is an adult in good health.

The CDR3 DNA is TGTGCCAGTAGTATTAGCGGTAAGGGGACGAACACTGAAGCTTTCTTT. Encoded protein: CASSISGKGTNTEAFF. This chain links TRBV19 with TRBJ1-1, with D perhaps TRBD1 (5 bases). The CDR3 is made up of 16 amino acids. Trimming removed 3 bases at V and 1 base at J, with 15 bases between. Germline values: CDR1 LNHDA, CDR2 SQIVND (reference sequence).